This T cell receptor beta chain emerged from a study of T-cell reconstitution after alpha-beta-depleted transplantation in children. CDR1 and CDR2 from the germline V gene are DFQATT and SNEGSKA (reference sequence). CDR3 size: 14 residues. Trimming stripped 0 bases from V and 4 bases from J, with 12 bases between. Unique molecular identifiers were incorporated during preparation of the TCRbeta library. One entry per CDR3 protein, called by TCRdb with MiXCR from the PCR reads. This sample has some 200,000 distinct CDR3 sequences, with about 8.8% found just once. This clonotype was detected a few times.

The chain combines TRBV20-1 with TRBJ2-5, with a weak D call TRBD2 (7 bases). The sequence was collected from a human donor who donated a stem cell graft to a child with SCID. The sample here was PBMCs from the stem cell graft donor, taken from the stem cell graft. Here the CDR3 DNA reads TGCAGTGCTAGAGAGCCGGGGGGCCCAGAGACCCAGTACTTC. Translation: CSAREPGGPETQYF.